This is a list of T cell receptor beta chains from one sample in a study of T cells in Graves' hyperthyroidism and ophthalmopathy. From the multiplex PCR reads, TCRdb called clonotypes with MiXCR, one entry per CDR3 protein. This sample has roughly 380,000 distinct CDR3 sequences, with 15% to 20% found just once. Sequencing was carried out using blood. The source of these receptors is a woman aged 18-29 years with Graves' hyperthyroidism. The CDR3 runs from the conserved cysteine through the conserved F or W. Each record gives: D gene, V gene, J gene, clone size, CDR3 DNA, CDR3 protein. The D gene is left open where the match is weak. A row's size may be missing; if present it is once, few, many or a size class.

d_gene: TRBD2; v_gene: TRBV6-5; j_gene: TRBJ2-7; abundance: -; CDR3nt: TGTGCCAGCAGTTTCCAGCGGGGGCCCAACGAGCAGTACTTC; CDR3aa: CASSFQRGPNEQYF
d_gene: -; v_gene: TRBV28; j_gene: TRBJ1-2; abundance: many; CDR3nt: TGTGCCAGCAGCAGGGGTCCTCGTTATGGCTACACCTTC; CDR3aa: CASSRGPRYGYTF
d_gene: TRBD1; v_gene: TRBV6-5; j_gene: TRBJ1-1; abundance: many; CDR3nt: TGTGCCAGCAGTTACGTTACAGGGGCCCCCACTGAAGCTTTCTTT; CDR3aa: CASSYVTGAPTEAFF
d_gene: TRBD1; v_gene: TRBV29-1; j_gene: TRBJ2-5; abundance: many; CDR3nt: TGCAGCGTCTACGGACAGGCGGTCCAAGAGGCCCAGTACTTC; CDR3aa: CSVYGQAVQEAQYF
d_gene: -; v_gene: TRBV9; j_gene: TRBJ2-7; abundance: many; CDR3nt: TGTGCCAGCAGCCGCTCCCCAGGAACTCCTAACGAGCAGTACTTC; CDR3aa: CASSRSPGTPNEQYF
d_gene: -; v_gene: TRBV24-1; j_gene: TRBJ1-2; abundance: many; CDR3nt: TGTGCCACCAGTGATTCCGGGACTGAACCCTATGGCTACACCTTC; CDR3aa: CATSDSGTEPYGYTF
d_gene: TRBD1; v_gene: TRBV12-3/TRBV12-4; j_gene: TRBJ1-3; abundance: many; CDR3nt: TGTGCCAGCAGTTCAGGGGGCTCTGGAAACACCATATATTTT; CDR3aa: CASSSGGSGNTIYF
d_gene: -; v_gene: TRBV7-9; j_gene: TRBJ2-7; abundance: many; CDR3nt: TGTGCCAGCAGCCAGACTGGGGATACCTACGAGCAGTACTTC; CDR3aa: CASSQTGDTYEQYF
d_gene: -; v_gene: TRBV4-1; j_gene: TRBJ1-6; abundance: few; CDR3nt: TGCGCCAGCAGCCAAGCAGCTTCACCCCTCCACTTT; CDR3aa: CASSQAASPLHF
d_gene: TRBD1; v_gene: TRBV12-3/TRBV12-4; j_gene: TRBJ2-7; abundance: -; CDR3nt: TGTGCCAGCAGTGGGACGGACAGGGGCGAGCAGTACTTC; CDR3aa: CASSGTDRGEQYF
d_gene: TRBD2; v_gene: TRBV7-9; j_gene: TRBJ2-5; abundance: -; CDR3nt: TGTGCCAGCAGCTTAAGGACTAGCGGGGAGACCCAGTACTTC; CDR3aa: CASSLRTSGETQYF
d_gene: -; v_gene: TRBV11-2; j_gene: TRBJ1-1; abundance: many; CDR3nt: TGTGCCAGCAGCTCGGGCCGGCCTTTCGACTACACTGAAGCTTTCTTT; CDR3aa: CASSSGRPFDYTEAFF
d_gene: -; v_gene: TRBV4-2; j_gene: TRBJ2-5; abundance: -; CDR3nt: TGTGCCAGCGGGGGCCGGGGGCCCTTGGAGGGGGAGACCCAGTACTTC; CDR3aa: CASGGRGPLEGETQYF
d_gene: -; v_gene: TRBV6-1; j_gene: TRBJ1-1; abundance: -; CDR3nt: TGTGCCAGCAGGGGAACGACTATTGAAGCTTTCTTT; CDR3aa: CASRGTTIEAFF
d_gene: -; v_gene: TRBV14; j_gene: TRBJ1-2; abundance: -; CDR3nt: TGTGCCAGCAGCCAAGATTACCAGAGCTATGGCTACACCTTC; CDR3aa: CASSQDYQSYGYTF
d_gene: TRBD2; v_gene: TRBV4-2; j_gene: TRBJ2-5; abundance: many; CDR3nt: TGTGCCAGCAGCCAAGAGAGAGCGGGGGGGACAGAGACCCAGTACTTC; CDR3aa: CASSQERAGGTETQYF
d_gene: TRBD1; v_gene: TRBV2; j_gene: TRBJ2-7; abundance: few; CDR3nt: TGTGCCAGCAGACTACAGGGGGGCTCCTACGAGCAGTACTTC; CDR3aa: CASRLQGGSYEQYF
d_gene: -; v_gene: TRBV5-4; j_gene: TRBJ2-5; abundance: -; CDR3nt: TGTGCCAGCAGCTTTGGGGGAGATCAAGAGACCCAGTACTTC; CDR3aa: CASSFGGDQETQYF